Listed below are T cell receptor beta chains from one sample, sequenced in a study of human T cells and chemical hapten exposure. Using its own MiXCR run on the RACE reads, TCRdb lists one record per CDR3 protein. This table has around 82,000 distinct CDR3 sequences, approximately 7% appearing once. Specimen: whole blood, collected in connection with sensitization to the hapten diphenylcyclopropenone (DPC). These receptors all come from a woman aged 25 to 39 with alopecia areata. Some clones in this sample may be carry-over from other donors' samples. The CDR3 runs from the conserved cysteine through the conserved F or W. Fields, in order: D gene, J gene, clone size, V gene, CDR3 protein, CDR3 DNA. The D gene is left open where the match is weak. Clone size is shown for a subset of rows, as once, few, many or a class of expanded clone.

>-|TRBJ2-6|-|TRBV12-3/TRBV12-4
CASSDLAGRSGANVLTF
TGTGCCAGCAGTGACTTGGCGGGACGATCTGGGGCCAACGTCCTGACTTTC
>-|TRBJ2-7|many|TRBV29-1
CSVAQGFSYEQYF
TGCAGCGTTGCGCAGGGGTTTTCCTACGAGCAGTACTTC
>TRBD1|TRBJ2-7|few|TRBV6-1
CASRSPGQGYEQYF
TGTGCCAGCAGGAGTCCGGGACAGGGGTACGAGCAGTACTTC
>-|TRBJ1-1|many|TRBV7-9
CASSLGRYTEAFF
TGTGCCAGCAGCTTAGGACGGTACACTGAAGCTTTCTTT
>-|TRBJ1-1|few|TRBV7-3
CASSRLGGGYMNTEAFF
TGTGCCAGCAGCCGTCTGGGGGGGGGTTACATGAACACTGAAGCTTTCTTT
>-|TRBJ1-5|-|TRBV29-1
CSVGLSASGQPQHF
TGCAGCGTTGGTCTCTCGGCCTCCGGTCAGCCCCAGCATTTT
>-|TRBJ1-4|-|TRBV18
CASSPSGVEREKLFF
TGTGCCAGCTCACCGAGCGGGGTCGAGAGGGAAAAACTGTTTTTT
>-|TRBJ2-7|many|TRBV3-1
CASSQSYRAGRYEQYF
TGTGCCAGCAGCCAAAGTTACCGGGCAGGGCGCTACGAGCAGTACTTC
>-|TRBJ2-4|many|TRBV5-6
CASSLWRVNIQYF
TGTGCCAGCAGCTTGTGGCGCGTAAACATTCAGTACTTC
>TRBD2|TRBJ2-3|few|TRBV23-1
CAKRGALTDTQYF
TGCGCAAAGCGGGGGGCTCTAACAGATACGCAGTATTTT
>-|TRBJ2-3|many|TRBV5-1
CASSLSPVDTQYF
TGCGCCAGCAGCTTGAGCCCCGTAGATACGCAGTATTTT
>TRBD2|TRBJ2-5|many|TRBV4-2
CASSLLTSGGGGETQYF
TGTGCCAGCAGCTTACTGACTAGCGGGGGGGGCGGAGAGACCCAGTACTTC
>TRBD1|TRBJ2-7|many|TRBV12-3/TRBV12-4
CASRGTGGYEQYF
TGTGCCAGCAGGGGGACAGGCGGTTACGAGCAGTACTTC
>-|TRBJ2-6|many|TRBV3-1
CASSQEGSGFGANVLTF
TGTGCCAGCAGCCAAGAAGGATCAGGCTTTGGGGCCAACGTCCTGACTTTC
>TRBD1|TRBJ2-7|many|TRBV5-1
CASSGGQGPTSYEQYF
TGCGCCAGCAGCGGCGGACAGGGGCCGACCTCCTACGAGCAGTACTTC
>-|TRBJ2-7|-|TRBV21-1
CASSKPMREGLPYEQYF
TGTGCCAGCAGCAAACCCATGCGAGAGGGGCTACCCTACGAGCAGTACTTC